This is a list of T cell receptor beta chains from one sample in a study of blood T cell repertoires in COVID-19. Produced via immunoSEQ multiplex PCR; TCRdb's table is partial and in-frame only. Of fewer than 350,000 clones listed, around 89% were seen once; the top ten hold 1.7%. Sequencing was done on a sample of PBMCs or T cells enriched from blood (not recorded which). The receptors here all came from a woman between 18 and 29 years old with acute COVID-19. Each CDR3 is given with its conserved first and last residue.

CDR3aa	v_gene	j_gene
CASFPPGGNEQFF	TRBV6-5	TRBJ2-1
CASSTTSDRQYF	TRBV7-2	TRBJ2-7
CATSGALGTSYNEQFF	TRBV15	TRBJ2-1
CASSRSAGDQETQYF	TRBV4-3	TRBJ2-5
CASSRTGGANVLTF	TRBV3-1/TRBV3-2	TRBJ2-6
CASSLKGDYEQYF	TRBV27	TRBJ2-7
CASSQVWDTGYEQYF	TRBV3-1/TRBV3-2	TRBJ2-7
CASSYGTSGTQETQYF	TRBV27	TRBJ2-5
CASRIRQGSSTEAFF	TRBV5-1	TRBJ1-1
CASSLAYARVGNEQFF	TRBV7-8	TRBJ2-1
CASSRMGAYEAYF	TRBV3-1/TRBV3-2	TRBJ2-7
CASSLGQRGNEQFF	TRBV28	TRBJ2-1
CASTNRGLDTEAFF	TRBV19	TRBJ1-1
CASSRTGTGGTEAFF	TRBV28	TRBJ1-1
CASSLSGNQPQHF	TRBV7-9	TRBJ1-5
CASSQDSGGQGGQFF	TRBV4-3	TRBJ2-1
CASSLKLLAGSYEQYF	TRBV4-2	TRBJ2-7
CASSPRTSGSVYEQYF	TRBV7-9	TRBJ2-7
CASSLWGVNEKLFF	TRBV27	TRBJ1-4
CSVRTGGGYEQYF	TRBV29-1	TRBJ2-7
CASSRDRAQETQYF	TRBV5-4	TRBJ2-5
CASSYRTSGANEQFF	TRBV7-2	TRBJ2-1
CASSYRQGALDKLFF	TRBV27	TRBJ1-4
CAWSAGLAGRNEQFF	TRBV30	TRBJ2-1
CASRTGGGQPQHF	TRBV12-3/TRBV12-4	TRBJ1-5
CASRQTSGRTNTGELFF	TRBV5-4	TRBJ2-2
CATSREIGTDTQYF	TRBV15	TRBJ2-3
CASSLFASDTQYF	TRBV27	TRBJ2-3
CASSMNRRRTNEKLFF	TRBV19	TRBJ1-4
CASSQVPSLIQAGSYNEQFF	TRBV4-1	TRBJ2-1
CAISAFLADVNEQFF	TRBV10-3	TRBJ2-1
CASSLAQGTYGYTF	TRBV7-2	TRBJ1-2
CASSTPGLAASGVSSYNEQFF	TRBV19	TRBJ2-1
CASRTEGLAGGPYTGELFF	TRBV28	TRBJ2-2
CASDTKQGYYGYTF	TRBV18	TRBJ1-2
CASSSPAGGGGTQETQYF	TRBV7-9	TRBJ2-5
CASSIYRGRPQETQYF	TRBV19	TRBJ2-5
CASSRTSRKPFF	TRBV12-3/TRBV12-4	TRBJ2-1
CASSRNSGTSGRVRETQYF	TRBV7-7	TRBJ2-5
CATRNLGDLAGELFF	TRBV15	TRBJ2-2
CASSFGATGNTEAFF	TRBV7-2	TRBJ1-1
CASSPPGESAKNIQYF	TRBV28	TRBJ2-4
CAWKKGGSTDTQYF	TRBV30	TRBJ2-3
CASSQDPSGSLPYF	TRBV14	TRBJ2-7
CAWSGDRGEEQYF	TRBV30	TRBJ2-7
CASSPTGLAGGSEQFF	TRBV18	TRBJ2-1
CATRRDRGRPGANVLTF	TRBV24-1	TRBJ2-6
CASSWLAGVFEQYF	TRBV10-1	TRBJ2-7
CASSLGTGGSFSYEQYF	TRBV7-9	TRBJ2-7
CATSEGGNTGELFF	TRBV24-1	TRBJ2-2